A few counts support the clone carrying this T cell receptor beta chain. Its antigen remains unknown. V dropped 4 bases and J dropped 8 bases, with 6 bases sitting between them. CDR3 size: 11 residues. Germline V gene data show CDR1 as MDHEN and CDR2 as SYDVKM. This sample was included in a study of shared clonotypes between healthy human individuals. Study context: Serving as donors were two women and three men, whose ages spanned 18 to 49. Study-wide points: Naive CD4 clonotypes overlapped across a handful of donors at roughly 5.1%. Only a few donors were included, so the genetic and exposure-history diversity represented was limited.

Researchers ran the assay at a deep level. TCRdb's copy holds only in-frame clones and misses some; the assay was immunoSEQ multiplex PCR. The sample yields some 660,000 clones, 60% to 75% seen once. The sequence came from a woman in her twenties or thirties in good health. The chain employs TRBV28 and TRBJ1-3; D is unclear. The sample taken for sequencing was memory CD4+ T cells sorted from blood. Sample subset: CD45RA-negative fraction. CDR3 protein: CASSSSDTIYF. The CDR3 nucleotides read TGTGCCAGCAGTTCCAGCGACACCATATATTTT.